This is a list of T cell receptor beta chains from one sample in a study of T cell responses to AZD1222 COVID-19 vaccine. This table comes from immunoSEQ multiplex PCR, and its TCRdb copy is limited to in-frame clones, with some not included. The repertoire has 130,000 to 150,000 clones, 93% of them found once; the top ten carry 1.5% to 2%. This material consisted of peripheral blood, taken on day 0 of AZD1222 vaccination. The source is an adult in good health. CDR3s include the opening cysteine and the closing phenylalanine or tryptophan. A D gene is named only where the DNA matches it firmly. Expanded clones get a size class; other rows say once, few or many, or leave the size out.

clone_size d_call j_call v_call cdr3_aa cdr3_nt
NA TRBD1 TRBJ1-1 TRBV6-5 CASSYLTGAVNTEAFF TGTGCCAGCAGTTATCTGACAGGGGCGGTGAACACTGAAGCTTTCTTT
NA NA TRBJ1-5 TRBV19 CASSALMGQPQHF TGTGCCAGTAGTGCCTTAATGGGACAGCCCCAGCATTTT
once NA TRBJ2-7 TRBV19 CASSMMRGVGSYEQYF TGTGCCAGTAGTATGATGAGAGGGGTGGGTTCCTACGAGCAGTACTTC
NA TRBD1 TRBJ1-5 TRBV18 CASRDSDQPQHF TGTGCCAGCAGGGACAGTGATCAGCCCCAGCATTTT
NA NA TRBJ2-1 TRBV20-1 CSASRQNEQFF TGCAGTGCTAGCAGACAGAATGAGCAGTTCTTC
NA TRBD2 TRBJ2-1 TRBV7-2 CASSSGLLAGGRDEQFF TGTGCCAGCAGCTCAGGCCTACTAGCGGGGGGGCGGGATGAGCAGTTCTTC
NA NA TRBJ1-2 TRBV21-1 CASSKGEEDYGYTF TGTGCCAGCAGCAAAGGTGAGGAGGACTATGGCTACACCTTC
NA NA TRBJ2-3 TRBV5-1 CASSLAGTDTQYF TGCGCCAGCAGCTTGGCCGGCACAGATACGCAGTATTTT
few NA TRBJ1-1 TRBV3-1/TRBV3-2 CASSRDEETEAFF TGTGCCAGCAGCCGGGACGAGGAGACTGAAGCTTTCTTT
NA TRBD2 TRBJ2-5 TRBV5-1 CASQGLAGSETQYF TGCGCCAGCCAGGGACTAGCGGGATCGGAGACCCAGTACTTC
NA NA TRBJ2-1 TRBV14 CASSSGLINEQFF TGTGCCAGCAGCTCGGGACTGATTAATGAGCAGTTCTTC
NA NA TRBJ2-1 TRBV3-1/TRBV3-2 CASSQTAKEQFF TGTGCCAGCAGCCAAACAGCGAAAGAGCAGTTCTTC
NA NA TRBJ2-2 TRBV18 CASSKAAKGSANTGELFF TGTGCCAGCTCAAAAGCGGCCAAAGGGTCGGCTAACACCGGGGAGCTGTTTTTT
NA NA TRBJ2-7 TRBV2 CASLAEYSYEQYF TGTGCCAGCTTAGCGGAATACTCCTACGAGCAGTACTTC
NA TRBD1 TRBJ2-1 TRBV29-1 CSSLQGVDNEQFF TGCAGCTCGCTGCAGGGGGTCGACAATGAGCAGTTCTTC
NA TRBD2 TRBJ2-2 TRBV6-4 CASSEVAGLTGELFF TGTGCCAGCAGTGAAGTTGCGGGACTAACCGGGGAGCTGTTTTTT
NA NA TRBJ2-7 TRBV5-1 CASSQVADYQEQYF TGCGCCAGCAGTCAGGTGGCAGACTATCAAGAGCAGTACTTC